A selection of T cell receptor beta chains follows, all from one sample in a study of T cells in Graves' hyperthyroidism and ophthalmopathy. TCRdb re-called the multiplex PCR reads through MiXCR, storing one row per CDR3 protein. The data hold a few hundred thousand distinct CDR3 sequences, with roughly 13% observed a single time. The sequencing input was blood. These TCRs come from a young woman with Graves' hyperthyroidism. Each CDR3 is given with its conserved first and last residue. The D gene is left open where the match is weak. Expanded clones are given a class, and other clones once, few, many or no size at all.

clone size,D gene,J gene,V gene,CDR3 DNA,CDR3 protein
many,TRBD2,TRBJ2-1,TRBV6-2/TRBV6-3,TGTGCCAGCCATAAAAGGACTAGCGGGAGGGTCTACAATGAGCAGTTCTTC,CASHKRTSGRVYNEQFF
many,TRBD1,TRBJ1-2,TRBV5-1,TGCGCCAGCAGCGAGGGGACAGGGGGAGTGTATGGCTACACCTTC,CASSEGTGGVYGYTF
many,TRBD2,TRBJ2-3,TRBV6-1,TGTGCCAGCAGTCCCCTCGGGAGGGGAAACACAGATACGCAGTATTTT,CASSPLGRGNTDTQYF
many,.,TRBJ2-5,TRBV28,TGTGCCAGCAGCCTCGGTGCCATGCCTTATCAAGAGACCCAGTACTTC,CASSLGAMPYQETQYF
many,.,TRBJ2-3,TRBV7-2,TGTGCCAGCAGCTTAGCCGGGACGACACCCCGCAGCACAGATACGCAGTATTTT,CASSLAGTTPRSTDTQYF
few,.,TRBJ2-2,TRBV30,TGTGCCTGGAGTGTTGCCTCCAACACCGGGGAGCTGTTTTTT,CAWSVASNTGELFF
many,.,TRBJ1-1,TRBV3-1,TGTGCCAGCAGTACCGGGTCAGGGGTCACTGAAGCTTTCTTT,CASSTGSGVTEAFF
many,.,TRBJ2-7,TRBV5-1,TGCGCCAGCAGCTTGGGGACTGAGAGGGAGCAGTACTTC,CASSLGTEREQYF
few,.,TRBJ2-2,TRBV28,TGTGCCAGCAGGAGTAGTTCCCCCGGGGAGCTGTTTTTT,CASRSSSPGELFF
many,TRBD2,TRBJ2-1,TRBV20-1,TGCAGTGCTCAACAGAGCGGGAAAGCCAACAATGAGCAGTTCTTC,CSAQQSGKANNEQFF
many,.,TRBJ2-2,TRBV7-8,TGTGCCAGAAGTCTGGGGCCTTTGGAGTTCGGGGAGCTGTTTTTT,CARSLGPLEFGELFF
few,TRBD1,TRBJ2-7,TRBV5-1,TGCGCCAGCAGCTTGACAGGGGAAATCTACGAGCAGTACTTC,CASSLTGEIYEQYF
many,.,TRBJ2-1,TRBV12-3/TRBV12-4,TGTGCCACCAACCGGCAGGGTGAGGACCAGCAGTTCTTC,CATNRQGEDQQFF
.,.,TRBJ2-3,TRBV30,TGTGCCTGGACAATTTCGGGAGACCCCGCAGATACGCAGTATTTT,CAWTISGDPADTQYF
once,.,TRBJ2-1,TRBV20-1,TGCAGTGCAGAGTCTAACAATGAGCAGTTCTTC,CSAESNNEQFF
.,.,TRBJ1-3,TRBV28,TGTGCCAGCAGTTCCTGGGGCAGCACCAACTCTGGAAACACCATATATTTT,CASSSWGSTNSGNTIYF
few,TRBD2,TRBJ2-1,TRBV6-2/TRBV6-3,TGTGCCAGCAGTCACGGGACTAGCGGGAGCAGGGGAGAGCAGTTCTTC,CASSHGTSGSRGEQFF
.,TRBD1,TRBJ2-7,TRBV6-1,TGTGCCAGCAGTGGCATCCGGACAGGGGGCTACGAGCAGTACTTC,CASSGIRTGGYEQYF
.,.,TRBJ1-5,TRBV5-6,TGTGCCAGCAGCTTGAGTCAGAAGGGGAGGATATCAGTTGGCAATCAGCCCCAGCATTTT,CASSLSQKGRISVGNQPQHF
many,TRBD1,TRBJ2-7,TRBV7-2,TGTGCCAGCAGTCCCACACGACAGGGGTACGAGCAGTACTTC,CASSPTRQGYEQYF
many,TRBD2,TRBJ2-7,TRBV11-3,TGTGCCAGCAGCTTCAACTACGGGAGGGATTACGAGCAGTACTTC,CASSFNYGRDYEQYF
.,TRBD1,TRBJ2-3,TRBV30,TGTGCCTGGAGTACCGGGACAGGGGCAACAGATACGCAGTATTTT,CAWSTGTGATDTQYF
few,.,TRBJ2-1,TRBV6-5,TGTGCCAGCAGTTACACGACTAGTAGCGCCCTTGGCGACAATGAGCAGTTCTTC,CASSYTTSSALGDNEQFF
many,TRBD1,TRBJ1-1,TRBV20-1,TGCAGTGCAAGTCCAGGGGGCGAGGTAGCTGAAGCTTTCTTT,CSASPGGEVAEAFF
many,TRBD1,TRBJ2-7,TRBV9,TGTGCCAGCAGCGGTGGACAGGGGGAGCGATACGAGCAGTACTTC,CASSGGQGERYEQYF
.,.,TRBJ2-7,TRBV28,TGTGCCAGCAGTTTAACGGGCGGGTCTAGCGACGAGCAGTACTTC,CASSLTGGSSDEQYF
many,.,TRBJ1-1,TRBV28,TGTGCCAGCAGTTTTGGGGGCGCAGGCATGAACACTGAAGCTTTCTTT,CASSFGGAGMNTEAFF
.,.,TRBJ1-1,TRBV19,TGTGCCAGTACCAACACGCGGAACACTGAAGCTTTCTTT,CASTNTRNTEAFF
many,TRBD2,TRBJ2-1,TRBV18,TGTGCCAGCTCACCACCGGTGCGACTAGCGGGCAATGAGCAGTTCTTC,CASSPPVRLAGNEQFF
few,.,TRBJ1-1,TRBV19,TGTGCCAGTAGTATTTCCAGGGGGAACACTGAAGCTTTCTTT,CASSISRGNTEAFF
many,TRBD1,TRBJ2-1,TRBV7-3,TGTGCCAGCAGCGAGGGGGCGTTTAGCTCCTACAATGAGCAGTTCTTC,CASSEGAFSSYNEQFF
few,.,TRBJ2-1,TRBV20-1,TGCAGTGCTGCAAGCATGGGGGTGCCGGAACCAAGCTCCTACAATGAGCAGTTCTTC,CSAASMGVPEPSSYNEQFF
many,.,TRBJ2-3,TRBV20-1,TGCAGTGCTAGAGATAGGGGTAGCGTGAGCACAGATACGCAGTATTTT,CSARDRGSVSTDTQYF
many,.,TRBJ1-1,TRBV9,TGTGCCAGCAGCGTAGGCGGGGCAGCGAACACTGAAGCTTTCTTT,CASSVGGAANTEAFF
few,TRBD2,TRBJ2-2,TRBV10-3,TGTGCCATCAGTCCGGGACTAGCGGGAGGGCCGGTGGTCGGGGAGCTGTTTTTT,CAISPGLAGGPVVGELFF
many,.,TRBJ2-3,TRBV7-2,TGTGCCAGCAGACCCCGACTCGGGGTAGTAGATACGCAGTATTTT,CASRPRLGVVDTQYF
many,.,TRBJ2-7,TRBV6-2/TRBV6-3,TGTGCCAGCAGTTACCGCATAACCTACGAGCAGTACTTC,CASSYRITYEQYF
.,TRBD1,TRBJ2-4,TRBV5-1,TGCGCCAGCAGCCCAGGACAGGGCGGCAACATTCAGTACTTC,CASSPGQGGNIQYF
many,.,TRBJ2-2,TRBV12-3/TRBV12-4,TGTGCCAGCAGCGAACAGTTCACCGGGGAGCTGTTTTTT,CASSEQFTGELFF
.,.,TRBJ2-5,TRBV5-1,TGCGCCAGCTACGGGACGTCAAAAGAGTCCCAGTACTTC,CASYGTSKESQYF
many,TRBD1,TRBJ2-7,TRBV13,TGTGCCAGCAGCTTAGGCTTGGACAGGGGAGAGCAGTACTTC,CASSLGLDRGEQYF
many,TRBD2,TRBJ2-1,TRBV30,TGTGCCTGGAGTGTGAGAACTAGCGGGAGAAATGAGCAGTTCTTC,CAWSVRTSGRNEQFF
many,TRBD2,TRBJ2-1,TRBV6-2/TRBV6-3,TGTGCCAGCAGTCTTGGGACTAGCACTTACAATGAGCAGTTCTTC,CASSLGTSTYNEQFF
.,.,TRBJ2-3,TRBV9,TGTGCCAGCAGCCCCCGGACTCAACTGGATACGCAGTATTTT,CASSPRTQLDTQYF
few,TRBD1,TRBJ1-5,TRBV27,TGTGCCAGCAGCTTGGGGGTAGGGGGCCGCAATCAGCCCCAGCATTTT,CASSLGVGGRNQPQHF
few,.,TRBJ1-4,TRBV6-1,TGTGCCAGCAGCAAACCGTGGGGTGCATGGAATGAAAAACTGTTTTTT,CASSKPWGAWNEKLFF
.,.,TRBJ2-1,TRBV7-8,TGTGCCAGCAGCTTAGGAGGCTCCCTCCCGGAGCAGTTCTTC,CASSLGGSLPEQFF
many,.,TRBJ1-4,TRBV3-1,TGTGCCAGCAGCCATCAACAAGGGGCAACTAATGAAAAACTGTTTTTT,CASSHQQGATNEKLFF
.,.,TRBJ1-4,TRBV11-2,TGTGCCAGCAGCTTAGATTCCCGAGGGGCGTCGGACACTAATGAAAAACTGTTTTTT,CASSLDSRGASDTNEKLFF